This T cell receptor beta chain was documented in a study of T-cell memory formation after mild COVID-19. General study findings and limits: Some clones that responded were present in memory (sampled pre-infection), which suggests cross-reactive memory joined. CD4+ bias marked clones expanding day 15 to 37, unlike balanced contracting clones.

Trimming cost V 6 bases and J 0 bases; bases outside gene matches: 9. This CDR3 spans 15 amino acids. Germline CDR1 and CDR2: DFQATT and SNEGSKA (reference sequence). The sample holds a few counts of this clonotype. Its antigen is unknown. Constant-segment primers and 5'RACE yielded cDNA libraries for TCR alpha and TCR beta, each carrying sample barcodes and UMIs. Each CDR3 protein gets one entry after TCRdb re-called the 5' RACE reads with MiXCR. The profile shows some 57,000 distinct CDR3 sequences, less than 15% of them singletons. The clonotype originates from a man in his late teens or twenties who had mild COVID-19 (a few samples of this study predate the infection). Cell type and time point are not known. The genes are TRBV20-1 and TRBJ2-3, with 7 bases lining up with TRBD1. Sequencing used PBMCs or a T cell subset sorted from them (not recorded which). DNA for the CDR3: TGCAGTGCGTGGACAGGAACCACTAGCACAGATACGCAGTATTTT. Residues: CSAWTGTTSTDTQYF.